A single T cell receptor beta chain is shown here with its context. The antigen is undetermined. Sequencing used immunoSEQ multiplex PCR; TCRdb keeps in-frame clones, though not all of them. The sample yields about 480,000 clones, roughly 85% seen once. The germline V gene encodes CDR1 SGHTS and CDR2 YDEGEE. The length of the CDR3 is 16 residues. V was clipped by 4 bases and J by 0 bases, with 11 bases between them. Described treatment: 15 to 20 received Ad26.COV2.S at low or high dose, single or two shots; roughly 5 received placebo; per-sample allocation not given. The samples date from day 63 after the first vaccine or placebo injection. It was an adult aged 18-55 years in Boston who was the donor. This sample is part of a study of Ad26.COV2.S vaccination and SARS-CoV-2 variants. Study background: Participant was drawn from the COV1001 Ad26.COV2.S trial arm.

Points from the study as a whole: Placebo and vaccine recipients had non-spike TCR breadth that was similar. It was vaccine recipients, not placebo recipients, who had the higher spike-specific TCR breadth.

Specimen: peripheral blood, collected in a trial of Ad26.COV2.S vaccine versus placebo. The TCR comes from a person aged 18-60 years who received the Ad26.COV2.S COVID-19 vaccine or a placebo. This chain uses TRBV5-8 with TRBJ2-6; D uncertain. CDR3 nucleotides: TGTGCCAGCAGCCTCTATGCGGCCTCTGGGGCCAACGTCCTGACTTTC. It specifies CASSLYAASGANVLTF.